The 14 T cell receptor beta chains given below trace back to one sample, sequenced in a study of blood T cell repertoires in COVID-19. Assay: immunoSEQ multiplex PCR; the TCRdb copy retains only in-frame clones and omits some. The sample has 220,000 or so clones; about 86% are singletons. Sequences were obtained from peripheral blood. The receptors here all came from a woman aged 55-75 years with acute or convalescent COVID-19.

The chain links TRBV3-1 (or the pseudogene TRBV3-2) to TRBJ2-1; TRBD2 agrees at 8 bases. Per the germline V gene, CDR1 is LGHDT and CDR2 is YNNKEL (reference sequence). The CDR3 length is 16 residues. Losses at the gene ends were 2 bases for V and 6 bases for J; bases not matched to a gene: 9. CDR3 in amino acids: CASSQPGLGLANEQFF. For the CDR3, the DNA is TGTGCCAGCAGCCAACCGGGACTAGGGTTGGCCAATGAGCAGTTCTTC.

The chain has TRBV19 and TRBJ1-1; D not resolved. V lost 7 bases, J lost 0 bases, and 9 bases lay in between. The CDR3 is made up of 13 amino acids. The V gene's germline CDR1 is LNHDA and CDR2 SQIVND (reference sequence). CDR3 sequence: CASNSNLNTEAFF. In DNA form, the CDR3 reads TGTGCCAGTAACAGTAATTTGAACACTGAAGCTTTCTTT.

The chain recombines TRBV2 with TRBJ2-7, with D perhaps TRBD2 (6 bases). V lost 6 bases, J lost 2 bases, and 17 bases lay in between. The CDR3 spans 15 residues. Looked up from germline, CDR1 is SNHLY and CDR2 is FYNNEI. CDR3 coding DNA: TGTGCCAGCAGCAACGGGGGTGGATGGACCTACGAGCAGTACTTC. Its protein is CASSNGGGWTYEQYF.

A few counts support this clone. The V and J genes are TRBV9 and TRBJ1-2; 9 nucleotides agree with TRBD1. Germline loops: CDR1 SGDLS, CDR2 YYNGEE. V shed 4 bases and J 1 base; nucleotides not matched to a gene: 5. The CDR3 is 15 residues long. CDR3 protein: CASSPWTGVNYGYTF. The CDR3 bases are TGTGCCAGCAGCCCCTGGACAGGGGTTAACTATGGCTACACCTTC. Looking up the rest from reference TRBV9 and TRBJ1-2 gives the full variable domain: DSGVTQTPKHLITATGQRVTLRCSPRSGDLSVYWYQQSLDQGLQFLIQYYNGEERAKGNILERFSAQQFPDLHSELNLSSLELGDSALYFCASSPWTGVNYGYTFGSGTRLTVV.

This rearrangement joins TRBV7-8 to TRBJ1-2; 7 bases align to TRBD1. The J segment lost 3 bases and the V segment lost 5 bases, leaving 3 bases of the junction unmatched. CDR1 is SGHVS, CDR2 FQNEAQ, per germline. The CDR3 runs to 13 residues. The CDR3 DNA reads TGTGCCAGCAGCCGGGACAGCTACTATGGCTACACCTTC. Translation: CASSRDSYYGYTF.

V gene TRBV30 combines with J gene TRBJ1-2; no clear D gene. CDR1 is GTSNPN and CDR2 is SVGIG in the germline V gene (reference sequence). The CDR3 spans 11 residues. V lost 0 bases, J lost 5 bases, and 4 bases lay in between. CDR3 DNA sequence: TGTGCCTGGAGTGTTTCATATGGCTACACCTTC. Amino acids: CAWSVSYGYTF.

The gene calls are TRBV18 and TRBJ2-1, with D perhaps TRBD2 (6 bases). Trimming removed 2 bases from V and 4 bases from J, with 6 bases in between. CDR3 length: 13 residues. The V gene's germline CDR1 is KGHSH and CDR2 LQKENI. CDR3 bases: TGTGCCAGCTCACCAGGGGGGTACAATGAGCAGTTCTTC. It encodes CASSPGGYNEQFF.

The CDR3: CASSAHSVGGDLETQYF. CDR3 nucleotides: TGTGCCAGCAGCGCCCACTCAGTCGGGGGGGACTTAGAGACCCAGTACTTC. V gene TRBV9 combines with J gene TRBJ2-5, with 8 bases lining up with TRBD2. Trimming removed 3 bases from V and 4 bases from J; junction bases left unmatched: 14. Germline V gene data show CDR1 as SGDLS and CDR2 as YYNGEE. This CDR3 is built from 17 residues.

The genes are TRBV19 and TRBJ2-7, with 10 positions matching TRBD2. V was clipped by 6 bases and J by 2 bases; unmatched bases: 7. The CDR3 covers 15 residues. The germline CDR1 and CDR2 sequences are LNHDA and SQIVND (reference sequence). CDR3 in amino acids: CASSQTSGEPYEQYF. CDR3 coding DNA: TGTGCCAGTAGCCAAACTAGCGGGGAGCCCTACGAGCAGTACTTC. The variable domain in full, completed from reference TRBV19 and TRBJ2-7, reads DGGITQSPKYLFRKEGQNVTLSCEQNLNHDAMYWYRQDPGQGLRLIYYSQIVNDFQKGDIAEGYSVSREKKESFPLTVTSAQKNPTAFYLCASSQTSGEPYEQYFGPGTRLTVT.

The V call is TRBV19, the J call TRBJ1-1, with 11 bases aligning to TRBD1. The junction had 9 bases not matched to a gene; V was cut back by 4 bases and J by 5 bases. The germline CDR1 and CDR2 sequences are LNHDA and SQIVND (reference sequence). The CDR3 covers 16 residues. The DNA for the CDR3 is TGTGCCAGTAGTAAGGGACAGGGGGTTTTTGTGACTGAAGCTTTCTTT. Encoded protein: CASSKGQGVFVTEAFF. The full variable domain, with the rest looked up from reference TRBV19 and TRBJ1-1, is DGGITQSPKYLFRKEGQNVTLSCEQNLNHDAMYWYRQDPGQGLRLIYYSQIVNDFQKGDIAEGYSVSREKKESFPLTVTSAQKNPTAFYLCASSKGQGVFVTEAFFGQGTRLTVV.

The sample holds one count of this clone. The CDR3 spells CASSTSRETQYF. CDR3 bases: TGTGCCAGTAGTACTAGCCGGGAGACCCAGTACTTC. The chain joins TRBV12-3 or TRBV12-4 to TRBJ2-5, with D possibly being TRBD2 (6 bases). Trimming left V 9 bases short and J 5 bases short, with 13 bases between. The CDR3 runs 12 residues.

The chain has TRBV5-4 and TRBJ2-3, with TRBD2 matching over 8 bases. CDR3 length: 16 residues. Looked up from germline, CDR1 is SGHNT and CDR2 is YYREEE (reference sequence). V gave up 0 bases and J gave up 0 bases; unmatched junction bases: 3. CDR3 amino acids: CASSLDGGVSTDTQYF. The CDR3 nucleotides are TGTGCCAGCAGCTTGGACGGGGGGGTTAGCACAGATACGCAGTATTTT.

This clone has just a few counts. The V gene is TRBV4-2, the J gene TRBJ1-1; 9 bases map to TRBD1. This CDR3 is 12 amino acids long. Germline CDR1 reads LGHNA; CDR2 reads YNFKEQ. Trimming at V came to 6 bases and at J to 5 bases, leaving 1 base not matched to a gene. The CDR3 loop reads CASRGQGTEAFF. In nucleotides, the CDR3 is TGTGCCAGCAGAGGACAGGGGACTGAAGCTTTCTTT.

The chain is built from TRBV19 and TRBJ1-6; 8 positions match TRBD1. CDR3 length equals 13 residues. The germline V gene has CDR1 LNHDA and CDR2 SQIVND (reference sequence). After removal of 7 bases from V and 5 bases from J, the junction contained 1 base not matched to a gene. In nucleotides, the CDR3 is TGTGCCAGTAAGGACAGGGATAATTCACCCCTCCACTTT. It yields the protein CASKDRDNSPLHF. Drawing the rest from reference TRBV19 and TRBJ1-6, the complete variable domain is DGGITQSPKYLFRKEGQNVTLSCEQNLNHDAMYWYRQDPGQGLRLIYYSQIVNDFQKGDIAEGYSVSREKKESFPLTVTSAQKNPTAFYLCASKDRDNSPLHFGNGTRLTVT.